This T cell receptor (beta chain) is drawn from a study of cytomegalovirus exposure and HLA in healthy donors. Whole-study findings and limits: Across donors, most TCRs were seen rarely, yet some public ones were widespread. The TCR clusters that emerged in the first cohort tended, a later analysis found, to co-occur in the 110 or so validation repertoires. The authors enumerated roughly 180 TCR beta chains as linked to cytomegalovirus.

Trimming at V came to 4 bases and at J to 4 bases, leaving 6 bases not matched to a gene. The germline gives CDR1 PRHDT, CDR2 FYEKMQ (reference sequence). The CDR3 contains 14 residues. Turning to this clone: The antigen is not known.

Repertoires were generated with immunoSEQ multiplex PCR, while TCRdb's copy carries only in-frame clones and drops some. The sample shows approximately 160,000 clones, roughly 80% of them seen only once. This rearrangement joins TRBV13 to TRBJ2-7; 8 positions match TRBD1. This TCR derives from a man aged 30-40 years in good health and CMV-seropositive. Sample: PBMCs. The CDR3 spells CASSSQGDPYEQYF. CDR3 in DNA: TGTGCCAGCAGCTCACAGGGGGACCCTTACGAGCAGTACTTC.